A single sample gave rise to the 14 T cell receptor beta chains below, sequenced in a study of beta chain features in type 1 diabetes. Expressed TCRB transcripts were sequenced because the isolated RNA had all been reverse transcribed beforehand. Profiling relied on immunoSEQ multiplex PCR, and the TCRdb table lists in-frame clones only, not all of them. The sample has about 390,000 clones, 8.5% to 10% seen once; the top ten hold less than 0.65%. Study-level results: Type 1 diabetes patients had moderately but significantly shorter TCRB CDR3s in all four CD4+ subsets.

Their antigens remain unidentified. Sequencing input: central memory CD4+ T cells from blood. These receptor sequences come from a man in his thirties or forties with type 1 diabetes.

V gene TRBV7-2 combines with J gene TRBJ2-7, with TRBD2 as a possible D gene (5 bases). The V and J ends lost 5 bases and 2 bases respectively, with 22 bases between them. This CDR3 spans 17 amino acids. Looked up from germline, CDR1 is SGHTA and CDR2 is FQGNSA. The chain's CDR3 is CASSLAYQRTSPYEQYF. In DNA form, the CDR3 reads TGTGCCAGCAGCCTGGCATATCAGCGGACCAGTCCCTACGAGCAGTACTTC.

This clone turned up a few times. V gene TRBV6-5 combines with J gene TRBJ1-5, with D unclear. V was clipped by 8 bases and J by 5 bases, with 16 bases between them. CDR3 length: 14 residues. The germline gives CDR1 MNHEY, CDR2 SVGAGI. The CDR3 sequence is CASGENEAHQPQHF. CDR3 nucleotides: TGTGCCAGCGGTGAAAATGAAGCGCATCAGCCCCAGCATTTT.

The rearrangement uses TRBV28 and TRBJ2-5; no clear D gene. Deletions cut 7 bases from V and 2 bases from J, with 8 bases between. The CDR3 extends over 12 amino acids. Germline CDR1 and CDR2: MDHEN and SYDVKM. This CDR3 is CASTQNQETQYF. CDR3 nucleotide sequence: TGTGCCAGCACCCAAAATCAAGAGACCCAGTACTTC.

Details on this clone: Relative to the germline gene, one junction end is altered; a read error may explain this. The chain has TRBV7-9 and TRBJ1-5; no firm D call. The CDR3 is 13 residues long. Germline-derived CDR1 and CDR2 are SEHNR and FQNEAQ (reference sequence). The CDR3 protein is CASSQDQNQPQHF. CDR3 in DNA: TGCGCCAGCAGCCAAGATCAGAACCAGCCCCAGCATTTT.

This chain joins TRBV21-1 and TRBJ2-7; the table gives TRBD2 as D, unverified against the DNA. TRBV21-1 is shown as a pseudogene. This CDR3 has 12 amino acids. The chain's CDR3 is CASSGQGLEQYF. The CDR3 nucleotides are TGTGCCAGCTCAGGGCAGGGACTCGAGCAGTACTTC.

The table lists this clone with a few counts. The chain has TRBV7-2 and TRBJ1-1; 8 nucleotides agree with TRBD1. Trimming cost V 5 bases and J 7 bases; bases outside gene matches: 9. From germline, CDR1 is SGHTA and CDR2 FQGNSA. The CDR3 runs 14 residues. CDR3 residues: CASSPQGGLSEAFF. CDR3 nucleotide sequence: TGTGCCAGCAGCCCACAGGGGGGGTTGAGTGAAGCTTTCTTT.

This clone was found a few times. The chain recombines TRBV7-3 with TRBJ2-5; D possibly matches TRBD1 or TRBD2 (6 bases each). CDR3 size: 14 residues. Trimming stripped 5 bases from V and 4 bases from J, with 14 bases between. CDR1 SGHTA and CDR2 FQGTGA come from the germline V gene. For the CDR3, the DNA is TGTGCCAGCAGCGTTCAAGGGGGAGGAGAGACCCAGTACTTC. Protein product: CASSVQGGGETQYF.

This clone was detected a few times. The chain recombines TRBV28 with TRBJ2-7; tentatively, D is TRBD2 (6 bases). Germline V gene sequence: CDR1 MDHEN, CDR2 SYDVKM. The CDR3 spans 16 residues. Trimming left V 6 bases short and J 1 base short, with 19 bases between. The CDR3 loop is CASSLGSMAGSYEQYF. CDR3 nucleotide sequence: TGTGCCAGCAGCCTTGGCTCTATGGCGGGGTCCTACGAGCAGTACTTC.

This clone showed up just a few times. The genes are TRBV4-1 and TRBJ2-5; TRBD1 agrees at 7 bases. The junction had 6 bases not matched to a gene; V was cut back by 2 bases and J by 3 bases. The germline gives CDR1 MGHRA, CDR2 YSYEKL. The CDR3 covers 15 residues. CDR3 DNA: TGCGCCAGCAGCCAATTTCAACAGGGGAAAGAGACCCAGTACTTC. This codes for CASSQFQQGKETQYF.

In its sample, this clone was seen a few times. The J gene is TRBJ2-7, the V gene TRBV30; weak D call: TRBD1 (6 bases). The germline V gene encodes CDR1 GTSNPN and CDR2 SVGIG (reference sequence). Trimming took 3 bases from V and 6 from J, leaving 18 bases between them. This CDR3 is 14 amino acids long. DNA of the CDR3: TGTGCCTGGAGGCGGACAGCTGCTACGGCCGAGCAGTACTTC. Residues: CAWRRTAATAEQYF.

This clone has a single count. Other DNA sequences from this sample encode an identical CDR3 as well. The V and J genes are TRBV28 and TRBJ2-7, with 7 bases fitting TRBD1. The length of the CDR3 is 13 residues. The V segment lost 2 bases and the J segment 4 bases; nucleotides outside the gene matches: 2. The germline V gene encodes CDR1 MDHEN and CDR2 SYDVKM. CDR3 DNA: TGTGCCAGCAGTTTAGGGACAGAGTACGAGCAGTACTTC. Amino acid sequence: CASSLGTEYEQYF.

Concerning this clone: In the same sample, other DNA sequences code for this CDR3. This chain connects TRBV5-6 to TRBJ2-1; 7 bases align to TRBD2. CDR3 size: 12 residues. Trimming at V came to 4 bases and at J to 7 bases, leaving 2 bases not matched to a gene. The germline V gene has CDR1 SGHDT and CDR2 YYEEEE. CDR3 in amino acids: CASSRTSNEQFF. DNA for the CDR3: TGTGCCAGCAGCAGGACTAGTAATGAGCAGTTCTTC.

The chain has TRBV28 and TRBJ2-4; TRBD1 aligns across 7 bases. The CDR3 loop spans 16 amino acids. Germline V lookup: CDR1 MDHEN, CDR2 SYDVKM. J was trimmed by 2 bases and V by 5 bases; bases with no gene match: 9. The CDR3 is CASSETGSVTKNIQYF. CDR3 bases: TGTGCCAGCAGTGAGACAGGGTCAGTGACCAAAAACATTCAGTACTTC.

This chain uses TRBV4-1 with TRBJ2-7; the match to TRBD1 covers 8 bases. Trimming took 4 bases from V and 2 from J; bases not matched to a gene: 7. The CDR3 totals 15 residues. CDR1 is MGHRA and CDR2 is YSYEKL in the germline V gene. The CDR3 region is CASSRTTGEAYEQYF. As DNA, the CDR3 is TGCGCCAGCAGCCGGACGACAGGGGAGGCCTACGAGCAGTACTTC.